This T cell receptor (beta chain) comes out of a study of control samples from healthy donors and cancer patients. Sequencing was performed with immunoSEQ multiplex PCR; in TCRdb, only in-frame clones are kept and a portion is missing. This repertoire shows around 80,000 clones, about nine tenths found once; its top ten account for roughly 18%. This clone showed up just once. The CDR3 consists of 13 residues. Trimming left V 6 bases short and J 4 bases short, with 11 bases between. Germline V gives CDR1 SEHNR, CDR2 FQNEAQ (reference sequence). The sequence was collected from a man in his forties or fifties in good health. Material: blood. The gene calls are TRBV7-9 and TRBJ2-3; D is ambiguous. The CDR3 spells CASSHNSADTQYF. DNA for the CDR3: TGTGCCAGCAGTCACAACTCCGCAGATACGCAGTATTTT.